The clone carrying this TCR beta chain was counted a single time. Its antigen is currently unknown. Clones were sequenced by immunoSEQ multiplex PCR, and TCRdb holds only the in-frame ones, with some missing. The sample carries some 220,000 clones, under 95% recorded once. The donors were members of the 120-subject validation cohort (separate from the roughly 670-subject first cohort). This sample stems from a study of cytomegalovirus exposure and HLA in healthy donors. For the study at large: Later, an analysis reported that the 95 to 150 validation repertoires had used the same platform as the 500 to 800 first-cohort repertoires.

CDR3 length equals 14 residues. Trimming shortened V by 0 bases and J by 0 bases, and 5 bases separated the two germline ends. The V gene's germline CDR1 is SGHDT and CDR2 YYEEEE. Study outcomes and limitations: It was reportedly the case that the classifier diagnosed cytomegalovirus status with high specificity and sensitivity. Usually a TCR sequence was rare, but some public TCRs were found in many donors.

V and J are TRBV5-6 and TRBJ2-3; the D is unclear. Material for sequencing was PBMCs. The receptor was isolated from a woman under 30 in good health and CMV-seronegative. In nucleotides, the CDR3 is TGTGCCAGCAGCTTGGGGGCTAGCACAGATACGCAGTATTTT. Translation: CASSLGASTDTQYF. The full variable domain, with the rest looked up from reference TRBV5-6 and TRBJ2-3, is DAGVTQSPTHLIKTRGQQVTLRCSPKSGHDTVSWYQQALGQGPQFIFQYYEEEERQRGNFPDRFSGHQFPNYSSELNVNALLLGDSALYLCASSLGASTDTQYFGPGTRLTVL.